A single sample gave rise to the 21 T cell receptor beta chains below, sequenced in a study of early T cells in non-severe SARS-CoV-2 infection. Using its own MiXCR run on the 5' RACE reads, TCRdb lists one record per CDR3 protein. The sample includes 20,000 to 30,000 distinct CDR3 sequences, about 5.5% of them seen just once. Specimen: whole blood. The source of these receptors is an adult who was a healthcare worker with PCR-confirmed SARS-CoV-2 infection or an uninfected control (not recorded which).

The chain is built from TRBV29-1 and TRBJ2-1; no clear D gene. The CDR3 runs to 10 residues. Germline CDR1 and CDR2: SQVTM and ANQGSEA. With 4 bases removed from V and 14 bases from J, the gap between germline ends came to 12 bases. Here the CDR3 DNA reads TGCAGCGTTGCTATTCGGTGGGAGTTCTTC. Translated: CSVAIRWEFF.

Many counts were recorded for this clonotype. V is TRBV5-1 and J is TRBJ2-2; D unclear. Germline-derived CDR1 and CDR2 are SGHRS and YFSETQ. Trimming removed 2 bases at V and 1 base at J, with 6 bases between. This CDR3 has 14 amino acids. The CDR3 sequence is CASSFGQNTGELFF. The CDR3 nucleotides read TGCGCCAGCAGCTTTGGTCAGAACACCGGGGAGCTGTTTTTT. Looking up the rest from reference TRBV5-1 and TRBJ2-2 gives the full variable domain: KAGVTQTPRYLIKTRGQQVTLSCSPISGHRSVSWYQQTPGQGLQFLFEYFSETQRNKGNFPGRFSGRQFSNSRSEMNVSTLELGDSALYLCASSFGQNTGELFFGEGSRLTVL.

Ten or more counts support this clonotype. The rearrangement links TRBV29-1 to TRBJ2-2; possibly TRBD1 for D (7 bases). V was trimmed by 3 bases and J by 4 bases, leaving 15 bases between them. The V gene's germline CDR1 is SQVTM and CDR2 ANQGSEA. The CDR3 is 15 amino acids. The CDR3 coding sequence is TGCAGCGTTGAGGGGGGACAGAGGGGCACCGGGGAGCTGTTTTTT. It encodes CSVEGGQRGTGELFF.

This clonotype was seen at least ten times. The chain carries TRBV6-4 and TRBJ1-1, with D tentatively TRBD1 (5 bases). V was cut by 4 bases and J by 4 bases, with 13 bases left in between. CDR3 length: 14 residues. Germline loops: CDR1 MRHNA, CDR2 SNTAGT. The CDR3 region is CASSANQGGTEAFF. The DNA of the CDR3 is TGTGCCAGCAGTGCCAACCAGGGCGGCACTGAAGCTTTCTTT.

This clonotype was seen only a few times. CDR3 coding DNA: TGTGCCAGCAGTTACTCCCAGGGGGGGAACAATGAGCAGTTCTTC. The encoded protein is CASSYSQGGNNEQFF. The J gene is TRBJ2-1, the V gene TRBV6-2 or TRBV6-3; possibly TRBD1 or TRBD2 for D (7 bases each). V was cut by 0 bases and J by 5 bases, with 11 bases left in between. The CDR3 runs to 15 residues. CDR1 MNHEY and CDR2 SVGEGT come from the germline V gene.

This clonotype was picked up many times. The CDR3 bases are TGTGCCAGCAGCTTGGAACAGATACTAGCCAAAAACATTCAGTACTTC. This gives the protein CASSLEQILAKNIQYF. J is TRBJ2-4 and V is TRBV5-5; the D is unclear. Trimming cost V 0 bases and J 0 bases, with 10 bases left between them. The CDR3 length is 16 residues. Germline V gives CDR1 SGHKS, CDR2 YYEKEE (reference sequence).

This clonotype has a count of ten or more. Written as DNA, the CDR3 is TGTGCCAGCAGCTTACGCGGGGGGGCCCCTCGCACAGATACGCAGTATTTT. Its translation: CASSLRGGAPRTDTQYF. This rearrangement joins TRBV7-8 to TRBJ2-3, with 9 bases identical to TRBD2. The germline V gene has CDR1 SGHVS and CDR2 FQNEAQ. The CDR3 sequence is 17 residues long. J gave up 1 base and V 2 bases, and 7 bases lay outside the gene matches.

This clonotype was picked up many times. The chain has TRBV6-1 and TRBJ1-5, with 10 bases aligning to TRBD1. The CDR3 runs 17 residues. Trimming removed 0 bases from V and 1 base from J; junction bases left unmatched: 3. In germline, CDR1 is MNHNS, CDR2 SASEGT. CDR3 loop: CASSEARTGGSNQPQHF. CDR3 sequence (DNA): TGTGCCAGCAGTGAAGCCCGGACAGGGGGGAGCAATCAGCCCCAGCATTTT.

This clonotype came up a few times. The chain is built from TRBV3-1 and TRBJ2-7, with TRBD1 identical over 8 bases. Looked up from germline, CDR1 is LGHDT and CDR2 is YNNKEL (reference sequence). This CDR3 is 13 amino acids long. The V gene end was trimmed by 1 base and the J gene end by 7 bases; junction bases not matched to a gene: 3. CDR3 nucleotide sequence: TGTGCCAGCAGCCAAGGGACAGGGTGGGAGCAGTACTTC. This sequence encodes CASSQGTGWEQYF.

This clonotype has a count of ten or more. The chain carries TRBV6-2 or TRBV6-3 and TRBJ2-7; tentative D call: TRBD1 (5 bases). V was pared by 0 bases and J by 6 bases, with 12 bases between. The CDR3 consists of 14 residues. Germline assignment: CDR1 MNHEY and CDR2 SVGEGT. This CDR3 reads CASSYSGLVSEQYF. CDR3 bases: TGTGCCAGCAGTTACTCGGGGCTAGTTTCCGAGCAGTACTTC.

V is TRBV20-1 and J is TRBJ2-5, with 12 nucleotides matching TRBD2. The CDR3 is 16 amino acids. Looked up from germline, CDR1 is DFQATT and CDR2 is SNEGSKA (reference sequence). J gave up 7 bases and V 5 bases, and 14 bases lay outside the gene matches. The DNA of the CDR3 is TGCAGTGCTCCGCGACTAGCGGGGGACCAAAAAGGGACCCAGTACTTC. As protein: CSAPRLAGDQKGTQYF.

CDR3 in DNA: TGTGCCATCAACAGGGGAAAGGGATTTGAGCAGTACTTC. Amino acid sequence: CAINRGKGFEQYF. This chain connects TRBV10-3 to TRBJ2-7, with TRBD1 matching over 7 bases. The CDR3 consists of 13 residues. V trimming: 7 bases; J trimming: 7 bases; junction bases outside the gene matches: 10. The germline CDR1 and CDR2 sequences are ENHRY and SYGVKD.

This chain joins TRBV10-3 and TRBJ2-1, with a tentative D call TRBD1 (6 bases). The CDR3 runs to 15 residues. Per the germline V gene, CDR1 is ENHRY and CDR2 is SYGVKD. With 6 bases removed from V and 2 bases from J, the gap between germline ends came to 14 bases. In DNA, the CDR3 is TGTGCCATCAGAGAGACAGGAAACCCCTACAATGAGCAGTTCTTC. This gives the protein CAIRETGNPYNEQFF.

The CDR3 loop reads CASSPREASEQYF. CDR3 sequence (DNA): TGCGCCAGCAGCCCCAGGGAGGCCTCCGAGCAGTACTTC. The rearrangement links TRBV5-1 to TRBJ2-7, with D tentatively TRBD2 (6 bases). Germline V gene data show CDR1 as SGHRS and CDR2 as YFSETQ. Trimming stripped 4 bases from V and 6 bases from J, with 14 bases between. The CDR3 length is 13 residues.

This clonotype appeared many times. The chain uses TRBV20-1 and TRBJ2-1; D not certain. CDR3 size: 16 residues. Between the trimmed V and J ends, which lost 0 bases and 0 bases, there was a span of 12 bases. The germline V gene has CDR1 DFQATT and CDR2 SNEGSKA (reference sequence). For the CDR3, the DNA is TGCAGTGCTAGAGATCGTAGGGCCGACTCCTACAATGAGCAGTTCTTC. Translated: CSARDRRADSYNEQFF.

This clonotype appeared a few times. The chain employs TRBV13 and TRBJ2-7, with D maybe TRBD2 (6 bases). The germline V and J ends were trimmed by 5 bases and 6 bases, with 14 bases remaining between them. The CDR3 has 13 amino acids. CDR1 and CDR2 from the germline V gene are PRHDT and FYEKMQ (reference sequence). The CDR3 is CASSRGGAAEQYF. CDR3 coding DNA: TGTGCCAGCAGCCGGGGCGGGGCGGCCGAGCAGTACTTC.

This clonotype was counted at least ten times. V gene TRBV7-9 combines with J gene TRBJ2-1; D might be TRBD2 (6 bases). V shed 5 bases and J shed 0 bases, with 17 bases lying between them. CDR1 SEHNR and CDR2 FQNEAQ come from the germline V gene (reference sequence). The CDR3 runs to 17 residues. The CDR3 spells CASSATPGLSSYNEQFF. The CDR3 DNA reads TGTGCCAGCAGCGCAACACCGGGACTTAGCTCCTACAATGAGCAGTTCTTC.

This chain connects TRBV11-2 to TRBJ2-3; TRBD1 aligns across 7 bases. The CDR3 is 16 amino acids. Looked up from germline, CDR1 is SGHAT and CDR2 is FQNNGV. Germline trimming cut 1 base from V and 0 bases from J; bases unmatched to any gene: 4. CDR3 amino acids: CASSLGQGRSTDTQYF. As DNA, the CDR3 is TGTGCCAGCAGCTTAGGACAGGGCCGGAGCACAGATACGCAGTATTTT.

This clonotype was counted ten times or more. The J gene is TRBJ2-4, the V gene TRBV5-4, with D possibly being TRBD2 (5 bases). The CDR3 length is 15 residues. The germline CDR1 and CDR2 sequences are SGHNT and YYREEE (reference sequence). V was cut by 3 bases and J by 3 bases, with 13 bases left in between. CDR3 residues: CASSSGSGIKNIQYF. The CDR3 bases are TGTGCCAGCAGCTCGGGATCAGGCATCAAAAACATTCAGTACTTC.

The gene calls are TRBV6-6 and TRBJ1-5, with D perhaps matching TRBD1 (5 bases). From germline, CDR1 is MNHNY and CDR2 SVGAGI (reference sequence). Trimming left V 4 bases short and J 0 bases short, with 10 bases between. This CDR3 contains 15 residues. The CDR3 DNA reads TGTGCCAGCAGTTCTGACAGTTATAGCAATCAGCCCCAGCATTTT. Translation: CASSSDSYSNQPQHF.

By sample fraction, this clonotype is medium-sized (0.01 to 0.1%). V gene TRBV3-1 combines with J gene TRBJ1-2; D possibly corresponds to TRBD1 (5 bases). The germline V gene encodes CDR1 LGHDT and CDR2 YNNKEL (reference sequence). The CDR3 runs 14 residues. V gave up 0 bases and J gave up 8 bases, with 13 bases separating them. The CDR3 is CASSQERGTGGYTF. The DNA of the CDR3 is TGTGCCAGCAGCCAAGAACGGGGGACTGGAGGCTACACCTTC.